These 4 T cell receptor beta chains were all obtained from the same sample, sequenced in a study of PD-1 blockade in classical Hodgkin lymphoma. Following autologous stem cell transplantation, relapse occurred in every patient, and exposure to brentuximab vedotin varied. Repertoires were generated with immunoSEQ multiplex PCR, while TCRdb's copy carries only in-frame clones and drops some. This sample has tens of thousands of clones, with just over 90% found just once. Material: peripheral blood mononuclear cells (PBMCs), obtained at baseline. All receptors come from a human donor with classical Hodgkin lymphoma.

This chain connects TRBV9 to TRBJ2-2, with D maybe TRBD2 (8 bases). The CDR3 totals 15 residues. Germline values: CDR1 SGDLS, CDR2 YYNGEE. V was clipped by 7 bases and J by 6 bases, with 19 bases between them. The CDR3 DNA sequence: TGTGCCAGCGAGGCCCGGGAGGGGGCAGCCGGGGAGCTGTTTTTT. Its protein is CASEAREGAAGELFF.

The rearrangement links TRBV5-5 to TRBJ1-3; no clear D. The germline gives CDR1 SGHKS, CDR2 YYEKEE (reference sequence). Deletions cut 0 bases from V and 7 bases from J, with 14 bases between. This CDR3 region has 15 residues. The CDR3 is CASSLDQGIGNTIYF. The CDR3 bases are TGTGCCAGCAGCTTGGACCAAGGGATAGGTAACACCATATATTTT. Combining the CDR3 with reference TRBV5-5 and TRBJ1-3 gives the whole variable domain DAGVTQSPTHLIKTRGQQVTLRCSPISGHKSVSWYQQVLGQGPQFIFQYYEKEERGRGNFPDRFSARQFPNYSSELNVNALLLGDSALYLCASSLDQGIGNTIYFGEGSWLTVV.

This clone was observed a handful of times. DNA for the CDR3: TGTGCCAGCAGCTGGACTGGTCAAGAGACCCAGTACTTC. This translates into CASSWTGQETQYF. The rearrangement uses TRBV7-3 and TRBJ2-5, with D possibly being TRBD2 (5 bases). From germline, CDR1 is SGHTA and CDR2 FQGTGA. The CDR3 extends over 13 amino acids. The V and J ends lost 4 bases and 2 bases respectively, with 8 bases between them.

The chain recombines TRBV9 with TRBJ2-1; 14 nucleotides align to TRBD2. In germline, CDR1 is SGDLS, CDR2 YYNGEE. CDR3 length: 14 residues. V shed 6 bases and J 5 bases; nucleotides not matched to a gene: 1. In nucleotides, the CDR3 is TGTGCCAGCACGGGACTAGCGGGAGACAATGAGCAGTTCTTC. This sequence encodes CASTGLAGDNEQFF.